This T cell receptor beta chain originates from a study of blood T cells in healthy people across ages. Germline V gives CDR1 SGDLS, CDR2 YYNGEE. V lost 0 bases to trimming and J lost 0 bases, with 7 bases between them. This CDR3 contains 15 residues. Then a second PCR, running roughly 7 to 11 cycles, was carried out with a sample-barcoded 5' primer and a J-beta primer mix. TCRdb itself ran the 5' RACE reads through MiXCR, one entry per CDR3 protein. The sample has approximately 800,000 distinct CDR3 sequences; roughly 24% are singletons. These data were also filed under a second study, of T cells of mothers and their children. That study reports: The study found slightly higher but non-significant overlap in related versus unrelated mother-child pairs.

V usage is TRBV9 and J usage is TRBJ2-1; D gene unclear. The TCR was taken from a boy between 10 and 17 years old in good health. The specimen sequenced was blood. Written as DNA, the CDR3 is TGTGCCAGCAGCGTAGGCCTAAGCTCCTACAATGAGCAGTTCTTC. This codes for CASSVGLSSYNEQFF.